What follows describes a single TCR beta chain. Between the trimmed V and J ends, which lost 0 bases and 2 bases, there was a span of 11 bases. The CDR3 sequence is 15 residues long. The germline gives CDR1 LGHDT, CDR2 YNNKEL (reference sequence). The sample belongs to a study of blood T cell repertoires in COVID-19. Study background: T cells, B-cell-depleted T cells, or PBMCs provided the cDNA or gDNA that served as material.

Recovered participants had two consecutive negative NP/OP PCR tests, healthcare professional clearance, or symptom resolution. As processed by the authors: Nucleated cell counts were estimated from reference gene primer amplification. Data came from immunoSEQ multiplex PCR; TCRdb stores just in-frame clones and leaves some out. The V and J calls and clone size were taken over from that table, and D and trimming were inferred from the DNA. This sample yields roughly 400,000 clones, of which about nine tenths are seen a single time; approximately 0.65% belongs to the top ten. The TCR was taken from a man aged 18 to 30 who had recovered from COVID-19. The chain carries TRBV3-1 (or the pseudogene TRBV3-2) and TRBJ2-7, with a weak D call TRBD1 (5 bases). The specimen sequenced was PBMCs or T cells enriched from blood (not recorded which). The CDR3 coding sequence is TGTGCCAGCAGCCAAGAGAGGACACCTACCTACGAGCAGTACTTC. Encoded protein: CASSQERTPTYEQYF.